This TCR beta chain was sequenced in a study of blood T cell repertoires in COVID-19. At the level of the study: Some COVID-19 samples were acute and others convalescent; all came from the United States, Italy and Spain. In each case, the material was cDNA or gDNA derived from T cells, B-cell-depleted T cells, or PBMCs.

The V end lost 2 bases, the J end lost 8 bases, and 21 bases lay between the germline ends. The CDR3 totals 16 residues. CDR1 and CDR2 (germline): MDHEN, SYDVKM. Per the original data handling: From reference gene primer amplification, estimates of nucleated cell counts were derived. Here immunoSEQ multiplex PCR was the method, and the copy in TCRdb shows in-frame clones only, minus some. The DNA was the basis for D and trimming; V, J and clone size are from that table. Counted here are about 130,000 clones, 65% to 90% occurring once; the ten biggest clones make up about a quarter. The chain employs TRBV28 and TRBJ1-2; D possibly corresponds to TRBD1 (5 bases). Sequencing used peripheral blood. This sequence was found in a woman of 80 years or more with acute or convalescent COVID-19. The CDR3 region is CASSLDGHYPLHGYTF. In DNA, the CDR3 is TGTGCCAGCAGTTTAGACGGACACTACCCCCTCCACGGCTACACCTTC.